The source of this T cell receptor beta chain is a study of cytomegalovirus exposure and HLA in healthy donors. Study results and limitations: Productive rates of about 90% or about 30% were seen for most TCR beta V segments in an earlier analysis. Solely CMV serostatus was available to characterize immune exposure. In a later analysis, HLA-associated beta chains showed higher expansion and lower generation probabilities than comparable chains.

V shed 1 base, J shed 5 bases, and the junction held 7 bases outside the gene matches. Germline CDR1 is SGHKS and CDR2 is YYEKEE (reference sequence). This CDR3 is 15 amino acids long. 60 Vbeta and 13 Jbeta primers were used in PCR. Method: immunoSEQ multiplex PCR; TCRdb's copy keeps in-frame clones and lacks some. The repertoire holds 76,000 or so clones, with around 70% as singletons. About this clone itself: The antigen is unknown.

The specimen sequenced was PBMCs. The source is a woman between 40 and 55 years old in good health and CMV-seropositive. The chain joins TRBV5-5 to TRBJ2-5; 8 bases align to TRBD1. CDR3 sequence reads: CASSLKTGVGETQYF. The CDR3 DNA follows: TGTGCCAGCAGCTTGAAGACAGGGGTTGGCGAGACCCAGTACTTC.